This is a list of T cell receptor beta chains from one sample in a study of cytomegalovirus exposure and HLA in healthy donors. This table comes from immunoSEQ multiplex PCR, and its TCRdb copy is limited to in-frame clones, with some not included. The data show about 98,000 clones, roughly 87% seen once. Sequencing was carried out using PBMCs. The receptors derive from a woman younger than 45 in good health and CMV-seronegative. Each CDR3 is given without its conserved first and last residue. Each record gives: V gene, D gene, J gene, CDR3 protein. A D gene is named only where the DNA matches it firmly.

>TRBV4-3|NA|TRBJ2-3
ASSQDLGLARTDTQY
>TRBV19|TRBD1|TRBJ2-2
ASSQTLGQAGELF
>TRBV7-6|NA|TRBJ1-1
ASSLVRGEAF
>TRBV6-1|NA|TRBJ1-5
ASSDLTENQPQH
>TRBV7-2|NA|TRBJ1-1
ASSPGNTNTEAF
>TRBV7-2|TRBD2|TRBJ2-7
ASSFSGRGRYEQY
>TRBV28|TRBD2|TRBJ2-7
ASSPRREHEYEQY
>TRBV7-9|NA|TRBJ1-5
ASSLGGQTNQPQH
>TRBV4-1|NA|TRBJ1-2
ASSQGSRGKHVGGYT
>TRBV5-1|NA|TRBJ2-2
ASSLAGGNTGELF
>TRBV2|TRBD1|TRBJ1-6
ASSEAGQEGSPLH
>TRBV2|TRBD1|TRBJ1-5
ASRRGRDGDQPQH
>TRBV14|NA|TRBJ1-1
ASSHYMAEAF
>TRBV19|TRBD1|TRBJ2-3
ASRNLGRYRGKGATTDTQY
>TRBV7-9|NA|TRBJ1-1
ASSPGGNTEAF
>TRBV2|NA|TRBJ1-2
ASTLDRYYGYT
>TRBV6-6|NA|TRBJ2-2
ASIGARRGGTGELF
>TRBV5-1|NA|TRBJ2-1
ASSVGRAPSSYNEQF
>TRBV10-2|NA|TRBJ2-7
ASSDRTTVGPVYEQY
>TRBV7-8|NA|TRBJ2-7
ASSPARLVRPYEQY
>TRBV7-9|NA|TRBJ2-2
ASSPLWGGANTGELF
>TRBV7-3|TRBD2|TRBJ2-5
ASSPAGGSALETQY
>TRBV7-9|NA|TRBJ2-2
ASSLLGVGTGELF
>TRBV7-9|TRBD1|TRBJ2-1
ASSSRDRGHHEQF